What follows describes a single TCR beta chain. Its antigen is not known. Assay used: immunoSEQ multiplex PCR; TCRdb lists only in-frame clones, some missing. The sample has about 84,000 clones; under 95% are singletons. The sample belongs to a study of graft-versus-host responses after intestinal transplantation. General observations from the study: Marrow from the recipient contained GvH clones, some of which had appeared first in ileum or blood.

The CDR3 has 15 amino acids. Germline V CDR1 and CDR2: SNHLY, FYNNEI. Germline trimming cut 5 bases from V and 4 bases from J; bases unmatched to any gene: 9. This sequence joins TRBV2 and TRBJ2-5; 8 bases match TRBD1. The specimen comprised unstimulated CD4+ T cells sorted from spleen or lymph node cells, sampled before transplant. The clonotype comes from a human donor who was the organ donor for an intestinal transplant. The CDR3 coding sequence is TGTGCCAGCAGTCGTGACAGGGGCCTAAGAGAGACCCAGTACTTC. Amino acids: CASSRDRGLRETQYF.